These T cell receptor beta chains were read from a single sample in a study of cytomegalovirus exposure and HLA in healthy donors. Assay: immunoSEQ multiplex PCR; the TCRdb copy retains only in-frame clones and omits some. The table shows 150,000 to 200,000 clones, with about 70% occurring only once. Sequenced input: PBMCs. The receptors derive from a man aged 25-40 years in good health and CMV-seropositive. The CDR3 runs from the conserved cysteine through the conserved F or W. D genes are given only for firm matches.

CASSTATSGYEQYF,TRBD2,14,TRBV19
CASSRGDEQYF,-,11,TRBV6-6
CASSLLGQGDNQPQHF,TRBD1,16,TRBV5-8
CASSQGAVAGFNEKLFF,-,17,TRBV4-1
CASSLGGVSNQPQHF,-,15,TRBV28
CASSLLVGQGTNTEAFF,TRBD1,17,TRBV28
CASSFSRDSGTDTQYF,TRBD1,16,TRBV5-1
CAWSVDRVTDTQYF,TRBD1,14,TRBV30
CAISDLYEQYF,-,11,TRBV10-3
CASSQEMANTGELFF,-,15,TRBV4-2
CASSLSLGRNTIYF,-,14,TRBV11-2
CAWSVNSYGYTF,-,12,TRBV30
CASSEEGDRIFF,-,12,TRBV2
CAISEGDRVTEAFF,TRBD1,14,TRBV10-3
CASSPTGMRYEQYF,TRBD1,14,TRBV7-9
CASSGGTGGRSYNSPLHF,TRBD1,18,TRBV2
CASSWGTSGTASDTQYF,TRBD2,17,TRBV27
CASSPDRVPSVSNQPQHF,TRBD1,18,TRBV7-8
CATGTGDGYEQFF,TRBD1,13,TRBV10-3
CASSLAHRQEAFF,-,13,TRBV7-8
CASGQGALEQYF,TRBD1,12,TRBV28
CASSLSAGKAFF,-,12,TRBV11-2
CASSIAQREVADTQYF,TRBD2,16,TRBV19
CASSPLGPQHF,-,11,TRBV9
CASSLTGAGGITDTQYF,TRBD2,17,TRBV7-3
CASSKGTSGSSRETQYF,TRBD2,17,TRBV19
CASSETSGTTEQFF,TRBD2,14,TRBV10-2
CASRAGTGLQLEQFF,TRBD1,15,TRBV6-1
CASSYRDRGFNEQFF,TRBD1,15,TRBV7-9
CAISGATNAAFF,-,12,TRBV10-3
CASREQGDQPQHF,TRBD1,13,TRBV28
CASRRVEAGNTGELFF,TRBD2,16,TRBV5-1
CASAQTGSNQPQHF,TRBD1,14,TRBV12-5
CASSLVFEESQETQYF,-,16,TRBV5-1
CASSYGGPLNTEAFF,-,15,TRBV6-6
CASRTGAGELFF,TRBD1,12,TRBV2
CATALQGGRLYGYTF,-,15,TRBV6-6
CAAMWGTNTEAFF,-,13,TRBV2
CASSTGTSVVGELFF,TRBD2,15,TRBV27
CASSDPTSGRATDTQYF,TRBD2,17,TRBV25-1
CASSEAISGSTDTQYF,-,16,TRBV2
CASSLEGLAGGDTQYF,TRBD2,16,TRBV5-1
CASSLAGRINTGELFF,TRBD2,16,TRBV7-3
CASWGLEQYF,-,10,TRBV2
CASNLAGVVTGELFF,TRBD2,15,TRBV28
CASSPSGQTLTRRSPLHF,-,18,TRBV27
CAWSVQDTGELFF,-,13,TRBV30
CASRVGLANTGELFF,-,15,TRBV5-1
CASSLALLQETQYF,-,14,TRBV7-9
CASSTERRRWGANTEAFF,-,18,TRBV21-1
CASSLDPSGKMTDTQYF,TRBD2,17,TRBV5-1
CASSLTYEQYF,-,11,TRBV11-2
CASSPLEVNTEAFF,-,14,TRBV18
CASTPGEMFYEQYF,-,14,TRBV28
CASSYGDRGLTDTQYF,TRBD1,16,TRBV6-5
CASKQNNQPQHF,-,12,TRBV6-1
CASSIRQGTNYGYTF,TRBD1,15,TRBV28